Here is one TCR beta chain with its context. Patients of the Seattle cohort, enrolled during active infection, were followed longitudinally. This entry belongs to a study of blood T cell repertoires in COVID-19. The overall study: The samples span acute and convalescent COVID-19 from the United States, Italy and Spain.

After removal of 5 bases from V and 7 bases from J, the junction contained 6 bases not matched to a gene. Germline assignment: CDR1 ENHRY and CDR2 SYGVKD. The CDR3 is 13 amino acids. In the study's own analysis: Amplification of reference gene primers provided the estimated nucleated cell counts. Clones were read by immunoSEQ multiplex PCR, and TCRdb kept only the in-frame ones, dropping some. The D gene and trimming were derived from the DNA, and the V and J assignments and clone size from that table. The sample shows 40,000 to 60,000 clones, more than 80% of them seen only once. The chain joins TRBV10-3 to TRBJ1-1; the match to TRBD1 covers 8 bases. The sequenced sample was peripheral blood. This TCR derives from a man between 60 and 70 years old with COVID-19, enrolled during active disease. The CDR3 DNA reads TGTGCCATCAGTTTCGGACAGGGAGGTGAAGCTTTCTTT. It specifies CAISFGQGGEAFF.